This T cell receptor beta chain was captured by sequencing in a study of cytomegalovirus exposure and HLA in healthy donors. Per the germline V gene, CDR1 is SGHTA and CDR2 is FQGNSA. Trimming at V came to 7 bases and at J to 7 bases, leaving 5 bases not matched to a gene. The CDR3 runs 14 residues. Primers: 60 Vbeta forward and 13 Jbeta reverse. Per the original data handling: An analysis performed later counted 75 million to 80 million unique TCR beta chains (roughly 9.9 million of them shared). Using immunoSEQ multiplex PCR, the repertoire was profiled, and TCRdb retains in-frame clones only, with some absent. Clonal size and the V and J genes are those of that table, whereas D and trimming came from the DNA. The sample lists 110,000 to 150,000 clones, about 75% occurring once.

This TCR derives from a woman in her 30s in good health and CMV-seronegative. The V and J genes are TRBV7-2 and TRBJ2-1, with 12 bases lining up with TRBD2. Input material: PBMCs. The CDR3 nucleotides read TGTGCCAGCATGACCGGGACTAGCGGGAATGAGCAGTTCTTC. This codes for CASMTGTSGNEQFF. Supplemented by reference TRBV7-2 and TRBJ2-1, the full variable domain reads GAGVSQSPSNKVTEKGKDVELRCDPISGHTALYWYRQSLGQGLEFLIYFQGNSAPDKSGLPSDRFSAERTGGSVSTLTIQRTQQEDSAVYLCASMTGTSGNEQFFGPGTRLTVL.